This T cell receptor (beta chain) was sequenced for a study of shared clonotypes between healthy human individuals. Study-level points and caveats: The researchers took only blood, and tissue repertoires probably look different. Sharing across four donors was seen in about 5% of naive CD4 clonotypes.

Concerning this clone itself: Its target is not known.

Deep was the level at which the assay was run. This table comes from immunoSEQ multiplex PCR, and its TCRdb copy is limited to in-frame clones, with some not included. Here the sample spans 190,000 or so clones, roughly 91% being singletons. The donors, all of them Caucasian adults, lived in Nashville, Tennessee. V shed 9 bases, J shed 5 bases, and the junction held 8 bases outside the gene matches. The CDR3 is 13 residues long. Germline V gives CDR1 SGHRS, CDR2 YFSETQ. The clonotype comes from a woman aged 25-40 years in good health. This chain connects TRBV5-1 to TRBJ2-5; 9 nucleotides match TRBD1. The sample comprised naive CD4+ T cells sorted from blood. Noted subset: CD45RA+ positively selected. CDR3 sequence reads: CATATGGDETQYF. The CDR3 DNA reads TGCGCCACCGCTACAGGGGGCGATGAGACCCAGTACTTC. The full variable domain, completed using reference TRBV5-1 and TRBJ2-5, is KAGVTQTPRYLIKTRGQQVTLSCSPISGHRSVSWYQQTPGQGLQFLFEYFSETQRNKGNFPGRFSGRQFSNSRSEMNVSTLELGDSALYLCATATGGDETQYFGPGTRLLVL.